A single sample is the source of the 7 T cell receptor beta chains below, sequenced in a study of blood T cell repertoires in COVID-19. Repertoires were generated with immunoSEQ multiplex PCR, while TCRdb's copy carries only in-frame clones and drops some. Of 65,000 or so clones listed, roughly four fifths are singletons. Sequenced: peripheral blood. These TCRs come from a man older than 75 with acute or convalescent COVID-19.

The CDR3 reads CASSQGGSNQPQHF. In nucleotides, the CDR3 is TGTGCCAGCAGCCAAGGAGGGAGCAATCAGCCCCAGCATTTT. The chain combines TRBV3-1 (or the pseudogene TRBV3-2) with TRBJ1-5; no definite D call. The CDR3 sequence is 14 residues long. Germline V gene lookup returns CDR1 LGHDT and CDR2 YNNKEL (reference sequence). V was cut by 1 base and J by 1 base, with 5 bases left in between.

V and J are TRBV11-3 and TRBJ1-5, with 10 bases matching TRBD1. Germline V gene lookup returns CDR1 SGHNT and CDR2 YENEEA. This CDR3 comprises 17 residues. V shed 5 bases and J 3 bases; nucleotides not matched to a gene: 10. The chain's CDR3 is CASSPRQGAKANQPQHF. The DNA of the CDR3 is TGTGCCAGCAGCCCGAGACAGGGGGCCAAAGCCAATCAGCCCCAGCATTTT. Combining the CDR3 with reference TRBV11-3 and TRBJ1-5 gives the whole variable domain EAGVVQSPRYKIIEKKQPVAFWCNPISGHNTLYWYLQNLGQGPELLIRYENEEAVDDSQLPKDRFSAERLKGVDSTLKIQPAELGDSAVYLCASSPRQGAKANQPQHFGDGTRLSIL.

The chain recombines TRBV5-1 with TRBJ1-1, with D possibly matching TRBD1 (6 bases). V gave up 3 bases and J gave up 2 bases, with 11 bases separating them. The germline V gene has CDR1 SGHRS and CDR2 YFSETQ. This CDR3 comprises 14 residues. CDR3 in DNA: TGCGCCAGCAGCTCACAGGGACCCAACACTGAAGCTTTCTTT. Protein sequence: CASSSQGPNTEAFF.

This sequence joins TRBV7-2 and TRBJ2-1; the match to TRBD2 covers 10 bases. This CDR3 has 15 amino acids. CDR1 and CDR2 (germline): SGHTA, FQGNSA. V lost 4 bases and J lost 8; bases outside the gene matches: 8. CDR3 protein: CASSSRTSGLYEQFF. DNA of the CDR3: TGTGCCAGCAGCTCTCGGACTAGCGGCCTATATGAGCAGTTCTTC.

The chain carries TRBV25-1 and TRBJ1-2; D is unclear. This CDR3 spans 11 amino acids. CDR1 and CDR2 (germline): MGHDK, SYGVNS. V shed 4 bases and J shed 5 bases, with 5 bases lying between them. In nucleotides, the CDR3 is TGTGCCAGCAGTGCCGGGTATGGCTACACCTTC. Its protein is CASSAGYGYTF.

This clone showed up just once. The CDR3 DNA reads TGTGCCAGTTCTACAGGGTCCTCTGGCTACACCTTC. Protein: CASSTGSSGYTF. V usage is TRBV2 and J usage is TRBJ1-2; tentative D call: TRBD1 (6 bases). The V and J ends lost 9 bases and 7 bases respectively, with 15 bases between them. Germline CDR1 SNHLY, CDR2 FYNNEI. The CDR3 extends over 12 amino acids.

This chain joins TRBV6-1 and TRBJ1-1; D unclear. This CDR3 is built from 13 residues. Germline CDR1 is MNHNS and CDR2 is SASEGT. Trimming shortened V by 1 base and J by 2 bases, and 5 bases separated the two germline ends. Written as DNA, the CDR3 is TGTGCCAGCAGTGAAGTCGGTAACACTGAAGCTTTCTTT. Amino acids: CASSEVGNTEAFF.